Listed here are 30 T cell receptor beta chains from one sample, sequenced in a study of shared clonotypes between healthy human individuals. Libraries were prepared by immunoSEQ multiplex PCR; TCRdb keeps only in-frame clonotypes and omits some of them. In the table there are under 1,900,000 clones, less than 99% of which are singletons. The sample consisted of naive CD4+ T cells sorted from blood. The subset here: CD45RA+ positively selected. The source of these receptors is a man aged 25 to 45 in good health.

CDR3 protein: CASSLGASTSSNQPQHF. The DNA for the CDR3 is TGTGCCAGCAGCTTAGGTGCCTCGACGTCTAGCAATCAGCCCCAGCATTTT. V and J are TRBV7-6 and TRBJ1-5; D gene uncertain. Germline-derived CDR1 and CDR2 are SGHVS and FNYEAQ. CDR3 length: 17 amino acids. Trimming shortened V by 1 base and J by 0 bases, and 13 bases separated the two germline ends.

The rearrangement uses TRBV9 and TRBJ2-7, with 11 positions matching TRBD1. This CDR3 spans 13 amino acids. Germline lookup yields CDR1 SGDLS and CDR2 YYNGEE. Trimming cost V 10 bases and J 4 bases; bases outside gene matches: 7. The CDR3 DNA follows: TGTGCCTCGGCCCGGGACAGGGGGTACGAGCAGTACTTC. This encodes CASARDRGYEQYF.

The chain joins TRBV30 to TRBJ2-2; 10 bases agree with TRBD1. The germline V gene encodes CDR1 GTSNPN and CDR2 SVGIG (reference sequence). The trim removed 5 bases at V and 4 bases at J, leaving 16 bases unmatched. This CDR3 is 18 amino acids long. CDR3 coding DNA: TGTGCCTGGCAACCGGGACAGGGGTATCACGGATTCACCGGGGAGCTGTTTTTT. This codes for CAWQPGQGYHGFTGELFF.

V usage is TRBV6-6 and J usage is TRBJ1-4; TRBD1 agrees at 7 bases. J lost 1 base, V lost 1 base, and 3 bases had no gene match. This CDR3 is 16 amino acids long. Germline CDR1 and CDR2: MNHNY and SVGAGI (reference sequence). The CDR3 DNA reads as TGTGCCAGCAGTTACTTTACAGGGGTAACTAATGAAAAACTGTTTTTT. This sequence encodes CASSYFTGVTNEKLFF.

For the CDR3, the DNA is TGCGCCAGCAGCTCTCGGAGAGGGACAACTACCCGTGGGGGCTCCTACAATGAGCAGTTCTTC. This encodes CASSSRRGTTTRGGSYNEQFF. The rearrangement uses TRBV5-1 and TRBJ2-1; a weak D match, TRBD1 (6 bases). There are 21 residues in the CDR3. Germline CDR1 and CDR2: SGHRS and YFSETQ. Between the trimmed V and J ends, which lost 3 bases and 0 bases, there was a span of 28 bases.

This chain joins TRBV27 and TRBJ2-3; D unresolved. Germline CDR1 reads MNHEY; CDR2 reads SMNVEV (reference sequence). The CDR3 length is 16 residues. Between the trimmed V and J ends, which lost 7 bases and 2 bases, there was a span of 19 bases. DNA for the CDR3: TGTGCCAGCATTCCCTTCGCCGACGTTCTCACAGATACGCAGTATTTT. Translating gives CASIPFADVLTDTQYF.

The CDR3 DNA reads as TGTGCCAGCAGTTACCCCCCTGTTTATGAGCAGTTCTTC. Protein product: CASSYPPVYEQFF. This chain joins TRBV6-6 and TRBJ2-1; no reliable D call. Germline lookup yields CDR1 MNHNY and CDR2 SVGAGI (reference sequence). Trimming stripped 2 bases from V and 8 bases from J, with 10 bases between. The length of the CDR3 is 13 residues.

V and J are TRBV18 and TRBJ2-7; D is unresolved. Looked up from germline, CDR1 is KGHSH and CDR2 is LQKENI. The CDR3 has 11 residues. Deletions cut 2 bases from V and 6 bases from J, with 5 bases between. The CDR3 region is CASSPSSEQYF. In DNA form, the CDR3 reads TGTGCCAGCTCACCATCCAGCGAGCAGTACTTC.

In nucleotides, the CDR3 is TGTGCCAGCAGTTTAGGGGTAGCGGGAGGACGCACAGATACGCAGTATTTT. Its protein product is CASSLGVAGGRTDTQYF. The chain has TRBV27 and TRBJ2-3; 10 bases match TRBD2. This CDR3 region has 17 residues. Germline V gives CDR1 MNHEY, CDR2 SMNVEV (reference sequence). The V segment lost 2 bases and the J segment 1 base; nucleotides outside the gene matches: 6.

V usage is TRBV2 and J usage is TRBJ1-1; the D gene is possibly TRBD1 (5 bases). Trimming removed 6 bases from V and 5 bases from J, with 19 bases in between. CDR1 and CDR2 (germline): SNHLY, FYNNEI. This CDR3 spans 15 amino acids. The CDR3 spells CASRDSRAARTEAFF. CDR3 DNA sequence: TGTGCCAGCAGGGATTCCAGGGCCGCCAGGACTGAAGCTTTCTTT.

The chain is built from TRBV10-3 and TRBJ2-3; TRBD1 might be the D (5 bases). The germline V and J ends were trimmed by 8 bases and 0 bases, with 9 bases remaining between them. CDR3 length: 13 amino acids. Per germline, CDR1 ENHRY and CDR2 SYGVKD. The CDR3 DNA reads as TGTGCCATCGGGGCGCTAAGCACAGATACGCAGTATTTT. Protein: CAIGALSTDTQYF.

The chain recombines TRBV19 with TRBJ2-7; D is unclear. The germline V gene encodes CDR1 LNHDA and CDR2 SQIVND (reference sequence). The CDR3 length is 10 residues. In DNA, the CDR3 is TGTTCCACAATCCTTTACGAGCAGTACTTC. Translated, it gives CSTILYEQYF.

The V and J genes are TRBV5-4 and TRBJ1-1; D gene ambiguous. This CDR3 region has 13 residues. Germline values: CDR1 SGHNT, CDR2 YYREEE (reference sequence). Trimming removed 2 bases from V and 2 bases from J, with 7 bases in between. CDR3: CASSLQPNTEAFF. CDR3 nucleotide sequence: TGTGCCAGCAGCTTACAGCCCAACACTGAAGCTTTCTTT.

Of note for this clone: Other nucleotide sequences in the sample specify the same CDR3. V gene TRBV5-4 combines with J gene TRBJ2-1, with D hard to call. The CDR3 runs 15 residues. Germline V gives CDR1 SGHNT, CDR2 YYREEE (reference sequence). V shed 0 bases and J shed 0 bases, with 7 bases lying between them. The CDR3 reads CASSLDPSSYNEQFF. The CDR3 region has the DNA TGTGCCAGCAGCTTGGACCCAAGCTCCTACAATGAGCAGTTCTTC.

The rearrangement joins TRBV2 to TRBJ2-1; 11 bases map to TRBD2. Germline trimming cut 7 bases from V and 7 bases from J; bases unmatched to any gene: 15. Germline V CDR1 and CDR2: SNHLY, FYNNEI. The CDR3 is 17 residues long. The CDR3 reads CASNLNLAGGTGNEQFF. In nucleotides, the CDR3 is TGTGCCAGCAATTTGAATTTAGCGGGAGGGACGGGGAATGAGCAGTTCTTC.

The CDR3 protein is CASSSYPGLQNTEAFF. DNA for the CDR3: TGCGCCAGCAGCTCGTATCCCGGGCTACAGAACACTGAAGCTTTCTTT. The chain joins TRBV5-1 to TRBJ1-1; D remains unclear. V gave up 3 bases and J gave up 1 base, with 16 bases separating them. Germline CDR1 and CDR2: SGHRS and YFSETQ. The CDR3 runs to 16 residues.

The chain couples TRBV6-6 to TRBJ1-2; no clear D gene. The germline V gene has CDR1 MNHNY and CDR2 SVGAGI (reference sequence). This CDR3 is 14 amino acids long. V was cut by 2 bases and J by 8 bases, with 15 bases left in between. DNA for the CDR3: TGTGCCAGCAGTTACGGAGCAACAACCCTGGGCTACACCTTC. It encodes CASSYGATTLGYTF.

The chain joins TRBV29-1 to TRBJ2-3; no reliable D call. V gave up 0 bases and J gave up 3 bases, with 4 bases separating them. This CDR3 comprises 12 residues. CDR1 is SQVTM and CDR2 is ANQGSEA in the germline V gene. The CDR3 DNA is TGCAGCGTTGAAGATCTGACAGATACGCAGTATTTT. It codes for CSVEDLTDTQYF.

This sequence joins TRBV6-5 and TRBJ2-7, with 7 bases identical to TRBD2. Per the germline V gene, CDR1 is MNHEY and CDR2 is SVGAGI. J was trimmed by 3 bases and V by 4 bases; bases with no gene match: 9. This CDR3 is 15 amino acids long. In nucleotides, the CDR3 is TGTGCCAGCAGTTTGAGCCTAGCGGCGAACTACGAGCAGTACTTC. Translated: CASSLSLAANYEQYF.

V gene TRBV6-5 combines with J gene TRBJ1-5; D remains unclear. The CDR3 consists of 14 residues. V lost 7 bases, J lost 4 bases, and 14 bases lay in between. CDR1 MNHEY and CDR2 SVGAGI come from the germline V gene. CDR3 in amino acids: CASMDGITNQPQHF. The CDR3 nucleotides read TGTGCCAGCATGGATGGGATAACTAATCAGCCCCAGCATTTT.

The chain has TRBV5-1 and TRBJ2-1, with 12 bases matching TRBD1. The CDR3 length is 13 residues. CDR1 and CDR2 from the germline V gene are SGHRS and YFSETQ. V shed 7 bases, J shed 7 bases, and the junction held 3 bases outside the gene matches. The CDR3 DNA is TGCGCCAGCGGGACAGGGGGCATAAATGAGCAGTTCTTC. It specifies CASGTGGINEQFF.

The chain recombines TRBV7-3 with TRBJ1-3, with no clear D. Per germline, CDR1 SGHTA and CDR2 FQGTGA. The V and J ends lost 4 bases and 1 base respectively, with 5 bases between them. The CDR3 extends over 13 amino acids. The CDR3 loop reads CASSSGSGNTIYF. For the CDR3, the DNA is TGTGCCAGCAGCTCGGGGTCTGGAAACACCATATATTTT.

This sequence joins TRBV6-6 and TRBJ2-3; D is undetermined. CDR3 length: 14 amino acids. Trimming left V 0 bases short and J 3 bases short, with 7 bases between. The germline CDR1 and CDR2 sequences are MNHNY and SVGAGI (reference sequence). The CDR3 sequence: CASSYSLGTDTQYF. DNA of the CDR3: TGTGCCAGCAGTTACTCTTTAGGGACAGATACGCAGTATTTT.

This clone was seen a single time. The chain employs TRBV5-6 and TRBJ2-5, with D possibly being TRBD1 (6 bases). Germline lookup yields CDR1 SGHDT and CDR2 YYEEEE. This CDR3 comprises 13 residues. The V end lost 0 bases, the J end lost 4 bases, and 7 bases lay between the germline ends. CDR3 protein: CASSLDRVETQYF. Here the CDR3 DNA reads TGTGCCAGCAGCTTGGACAGGGTAGAGACCCAGTACTTC.

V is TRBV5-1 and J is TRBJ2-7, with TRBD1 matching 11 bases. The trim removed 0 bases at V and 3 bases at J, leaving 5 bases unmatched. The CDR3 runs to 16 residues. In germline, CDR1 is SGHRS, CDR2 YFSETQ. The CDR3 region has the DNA TGCGCCAGCAGCTTGGCCTGGGACAGGGGGTACTACGAGCAGTACTTC. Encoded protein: CASSLAWDRGYYEQYF. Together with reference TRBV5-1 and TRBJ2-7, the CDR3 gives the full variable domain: KAGVTQTPRYLIKTRGQQVTLSCSPISGHRSVSWYQQTPGQGLQFLFEYFSETQRNKGNFPGRFSGRQFSNSRSEMNVSTLELGDSALYLCASSLAWDRGYYEQYFGPGTRLTVT.

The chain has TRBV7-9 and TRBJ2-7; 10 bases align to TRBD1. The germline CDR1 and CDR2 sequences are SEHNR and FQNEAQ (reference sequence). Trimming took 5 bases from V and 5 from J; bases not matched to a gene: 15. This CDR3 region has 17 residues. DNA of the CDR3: TGTGCCAGCAGCCCCTTATTTCGGGGACAGGGGTTACACGAGCAGTACTTC. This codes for CASSPLFRGQGLHEQYF. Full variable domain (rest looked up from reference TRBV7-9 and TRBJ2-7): DTGVSQNPRHKITKRGQNVTFRCDPISEHNRLYWYRQTLGQGPEFLTYFQNEAQLEKSRLLSDRFSAERPKGSFSTLEIQRTEQGDSAMYLCASSPLFRGQGLHEQYFGPGTRLTVT.

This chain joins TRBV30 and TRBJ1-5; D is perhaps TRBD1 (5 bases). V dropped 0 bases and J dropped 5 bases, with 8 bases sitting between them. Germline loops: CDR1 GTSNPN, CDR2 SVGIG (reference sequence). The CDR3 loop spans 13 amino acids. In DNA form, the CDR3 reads TGTGCCTGGAGTGTCTCCAGGGATCAGCCCCAGCATTTT. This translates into CAWSVSRDQPQHF.

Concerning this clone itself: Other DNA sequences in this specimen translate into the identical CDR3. CDR3 sequence reads: CASSLGGNTIYF. As DNA, the CDR3 is TGCGCCAGCAGCTTGGGTGGAAACACCATATATTTT. The chain combines TRBV5-1 with TRBJ1-3; no definite D call. The CDR3 sequence is 12 residues long. Germline V lookup: CDR1 SGHRS, CDR2 YFSETQ. V was clipped by 0 bases and J by 3 bases, with 1 base between them.

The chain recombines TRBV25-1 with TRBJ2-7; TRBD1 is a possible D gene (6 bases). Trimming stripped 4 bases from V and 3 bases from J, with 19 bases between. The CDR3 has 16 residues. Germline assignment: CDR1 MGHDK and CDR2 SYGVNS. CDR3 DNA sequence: TGTGCCAGCAGTGGGCCGGGACACCGCCTCGGCTACGAGCAGTACTTC. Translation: CASSGPGHRLGYEQYF.

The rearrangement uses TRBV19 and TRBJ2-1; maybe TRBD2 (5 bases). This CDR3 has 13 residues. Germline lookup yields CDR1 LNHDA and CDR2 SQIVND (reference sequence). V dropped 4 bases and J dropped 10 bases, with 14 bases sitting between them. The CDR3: CASSTGMVREQFF. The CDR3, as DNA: TGTGCCAGTAGTACCGGGATGGTCCGGGAGCAGTTCTTC.